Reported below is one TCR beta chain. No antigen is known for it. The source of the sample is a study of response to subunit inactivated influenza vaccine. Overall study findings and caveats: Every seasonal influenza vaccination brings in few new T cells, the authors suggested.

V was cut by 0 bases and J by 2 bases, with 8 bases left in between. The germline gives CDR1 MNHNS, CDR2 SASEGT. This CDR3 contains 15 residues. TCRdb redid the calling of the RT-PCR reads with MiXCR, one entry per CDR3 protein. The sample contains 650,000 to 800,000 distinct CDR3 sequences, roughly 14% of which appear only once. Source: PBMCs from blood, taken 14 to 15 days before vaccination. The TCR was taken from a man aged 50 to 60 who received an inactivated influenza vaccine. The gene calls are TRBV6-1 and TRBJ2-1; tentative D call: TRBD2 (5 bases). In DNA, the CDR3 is TGTGCCAGCAGTGAAGCTAGCGTGGCCTACAATGAGCAGTTCTTC. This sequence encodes CASSEASVAYNEQFF.